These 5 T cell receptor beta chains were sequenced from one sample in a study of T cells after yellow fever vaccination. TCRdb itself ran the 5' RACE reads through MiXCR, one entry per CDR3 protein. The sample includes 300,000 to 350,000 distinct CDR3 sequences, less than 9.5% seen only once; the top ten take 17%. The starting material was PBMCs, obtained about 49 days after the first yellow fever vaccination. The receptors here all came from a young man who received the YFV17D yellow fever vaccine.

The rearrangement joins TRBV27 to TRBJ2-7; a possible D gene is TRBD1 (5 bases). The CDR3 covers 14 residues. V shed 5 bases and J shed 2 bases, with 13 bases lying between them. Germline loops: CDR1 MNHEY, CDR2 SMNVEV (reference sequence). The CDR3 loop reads CASSPQGSPYEQYF. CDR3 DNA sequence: TGTGCCAGCAGTCCGCAGGGAAGCCCCTACGAGCAGTACTTC.

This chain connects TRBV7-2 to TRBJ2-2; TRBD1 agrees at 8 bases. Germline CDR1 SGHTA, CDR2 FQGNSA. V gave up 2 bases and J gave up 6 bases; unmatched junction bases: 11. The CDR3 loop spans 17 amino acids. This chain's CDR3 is CASSLLPRGLDSGELFF. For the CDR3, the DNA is TGTGCCAGCAGCTTACTCCCCAGGGGGCTGGATTCCGGGGAGCTGTTTTTT.

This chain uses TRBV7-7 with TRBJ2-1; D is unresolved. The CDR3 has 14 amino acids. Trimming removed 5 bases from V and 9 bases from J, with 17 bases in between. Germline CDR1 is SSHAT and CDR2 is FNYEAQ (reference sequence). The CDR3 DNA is TGTGCCAGCAGCCCTCGACCTAGAGACGGTGAGCAGTTCTTC. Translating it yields CASSPRPRDGEQFF.

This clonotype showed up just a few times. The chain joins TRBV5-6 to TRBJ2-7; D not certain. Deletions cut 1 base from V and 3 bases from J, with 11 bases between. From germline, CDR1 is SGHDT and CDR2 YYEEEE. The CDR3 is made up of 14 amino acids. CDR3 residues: CASSLTPRSYEQYV. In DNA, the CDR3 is TGTGCCAGCAGCTTGACGCCTAGGAGCTACGAGCAGTACGTC.

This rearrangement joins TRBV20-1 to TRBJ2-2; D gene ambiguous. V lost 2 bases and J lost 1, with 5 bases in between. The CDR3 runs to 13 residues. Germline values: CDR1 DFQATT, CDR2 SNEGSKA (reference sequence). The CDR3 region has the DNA TGCAGTGCTAGATATGGGAACACCGGGGAGCTGTTTTTT. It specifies CSARYGNTGELFF.